One T cell receptor beta chain is described in this entry. Its antigen is as yet unknown. The sample belongs to a study of response to subunit inactivated influenza vaccine. Findings and caveats of the study: Authors suggested that a seasonal influenza vaccination recruits few new T cells each time.

From the RT-PCR reads, TCRdb called clonotypes with MiXCR, one entry per CDR3 protein. The table records 700,000 to 900,000 distinct CDR3 sequences, 20% to 25% of them present only once. V dropped 6 bases and J dropped 2; count of bases not matched to a gene: 8. The germline V gene encodes CDR1 SQVTM and CDR2 ANQGSEA. The length of the CDR3 is 14 residues. The rearrangement links TRBV29-1 to TRBJ1-2; 8 bases align to TRBD1. This sequence was found in a man aged 50 to 59 who received an inactivated influenza vaccine. Sequenced material: PBMCs from blood, taken less than 6 days after vaccination. CDR3 sequence reads: CSVSSGTGNYGYTF. The CDR3 coding sequence is TGCAGCGTATCATCTGGGACAGGCAACTATGGCTACACCTTC.